A single T cell receptor (beta chain) is shown here with its context. The sample comes from a study of CD8 T cells in Susac syndrome. Random hexamers primed reverse transcription of about 0.45 to 1 ug RNA. Amplification of TCR beta CDR3 by immunoSEQ multiplex PCR spanned 54 Vbeta and 13 Jbeta. MiXCR, run by TCRdb on the immunoSEQ multiplex PCR reads, gives a single entry per CDR3 protein. This sample has 350,000 to 550,000 distinct CDR3 sequences, with around 83% found just once. The ends lost 0 bases at V and 3 bases at J; junction bases unmatched: 4. The CDR3 is 15 amino acids. Germline loops: CDR1 SEHNR, CDR2 FQNEAQ (reference sequence).

The chain joins TRBV7-9 to TRBJ2-7, with 8 bases aligning to TRBD2. Sequences were obtained from CD8+ T cells from PBMCs. The origin of this receptor is a human donor with multiple sclerosis. The CDR3 DNA sequence: TGTGCCAGCAGCTTAGCGCAGCGGGGGATCTACGAGCAGTACTTC. Its protein product is CASSLAQRGIYEQYF.